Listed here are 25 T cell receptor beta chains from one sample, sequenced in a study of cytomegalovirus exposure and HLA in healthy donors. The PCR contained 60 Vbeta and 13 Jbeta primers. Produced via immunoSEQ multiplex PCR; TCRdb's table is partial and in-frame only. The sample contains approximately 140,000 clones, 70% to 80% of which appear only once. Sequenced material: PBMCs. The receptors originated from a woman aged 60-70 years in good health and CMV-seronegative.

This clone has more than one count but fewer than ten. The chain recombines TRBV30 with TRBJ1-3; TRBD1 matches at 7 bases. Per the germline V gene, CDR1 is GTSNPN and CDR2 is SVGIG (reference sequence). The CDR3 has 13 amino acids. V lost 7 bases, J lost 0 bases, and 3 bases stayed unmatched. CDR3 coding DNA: TGTGCCTTCGGGACAGTCTCTGGAAACACCATATATTTT. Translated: CAFGTVSGNTIYF.

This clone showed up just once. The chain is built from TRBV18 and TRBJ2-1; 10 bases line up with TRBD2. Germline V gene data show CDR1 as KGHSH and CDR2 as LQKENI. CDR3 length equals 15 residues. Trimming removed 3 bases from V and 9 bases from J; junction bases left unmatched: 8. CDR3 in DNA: TGTGCCAGCTCACCGAGGCTAGCGGGAGATGTTGAGCAGTTCTTC. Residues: CASSPRLAGDVEQFF.

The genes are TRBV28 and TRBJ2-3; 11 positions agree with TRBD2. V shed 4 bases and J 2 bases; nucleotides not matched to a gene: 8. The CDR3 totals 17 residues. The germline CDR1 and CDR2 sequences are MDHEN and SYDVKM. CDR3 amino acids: CASSSGGLADNTDTQYF. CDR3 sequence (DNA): TGTGCCAGCAGTTCTGGGGGACTAGCGGACAACACAGATACGCAGTATTTT.

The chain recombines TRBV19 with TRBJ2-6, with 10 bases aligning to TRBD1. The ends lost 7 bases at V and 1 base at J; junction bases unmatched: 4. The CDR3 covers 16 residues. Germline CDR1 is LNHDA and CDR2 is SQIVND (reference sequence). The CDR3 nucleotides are TGTGCCAGTACTGACAGGGGGCATTCTGGGGCCAACGTCCTGACTTTC. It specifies CASTDRGHSGANVLTF.

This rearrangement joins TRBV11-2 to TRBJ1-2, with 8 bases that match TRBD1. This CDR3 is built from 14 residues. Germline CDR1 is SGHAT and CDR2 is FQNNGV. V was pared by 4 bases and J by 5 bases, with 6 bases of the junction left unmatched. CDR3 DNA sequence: TGTGCCAGCAGCTCCACAGGGGGAGGATATGGCTACACCTTC. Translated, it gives CASSSTGGGYGYTF. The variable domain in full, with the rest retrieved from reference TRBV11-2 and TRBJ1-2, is EAGVAQSPRYKIIEKRQSVAFWCNPISGHATLYWYQQILGQGPKLLIQFQNNGVVDDSQLPKDRFSAERLKGVDSTLKIQPAKLEDSAVYLCASSSTGGGYGYTFGSGTRLTVV.

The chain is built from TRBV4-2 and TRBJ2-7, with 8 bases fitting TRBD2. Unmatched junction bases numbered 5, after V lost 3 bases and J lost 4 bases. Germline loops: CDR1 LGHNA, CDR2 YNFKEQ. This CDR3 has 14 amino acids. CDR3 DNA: TGTGCCAGCAGCCAGGGGGGCGGGAGGTACGAGCAGTACTTC. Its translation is CASSQGGGRYEQYF.

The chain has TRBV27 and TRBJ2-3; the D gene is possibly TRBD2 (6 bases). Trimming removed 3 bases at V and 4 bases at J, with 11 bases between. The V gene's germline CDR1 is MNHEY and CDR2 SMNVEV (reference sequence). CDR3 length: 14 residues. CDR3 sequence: CASSFAGSADTQYF. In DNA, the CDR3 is TGTGCCAGCAGTTTTGCGGGGAGTGCAGATACGCAGTATTTT.

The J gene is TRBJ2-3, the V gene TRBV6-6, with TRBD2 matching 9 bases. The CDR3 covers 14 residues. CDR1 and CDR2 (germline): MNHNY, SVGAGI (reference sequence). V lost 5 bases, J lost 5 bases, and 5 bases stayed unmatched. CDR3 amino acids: CASSRLAEGDTQYF. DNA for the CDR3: TGTGCCAGCAGTCGACTAGCGGAGGGAGATACGCAGTATTTT.

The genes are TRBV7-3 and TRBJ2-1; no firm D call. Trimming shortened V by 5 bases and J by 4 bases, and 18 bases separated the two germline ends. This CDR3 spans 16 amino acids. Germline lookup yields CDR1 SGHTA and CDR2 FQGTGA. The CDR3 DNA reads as TGTGCCAGCAGCCACCACTTCTCTACTAAATACAATGAGCAGTTCTTC. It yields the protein CASSHHFSTKYNEQFF.

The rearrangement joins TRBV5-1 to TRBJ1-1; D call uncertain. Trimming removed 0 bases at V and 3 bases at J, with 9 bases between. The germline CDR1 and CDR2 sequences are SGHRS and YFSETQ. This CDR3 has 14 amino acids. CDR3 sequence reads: CASSLGWRDTEAFF. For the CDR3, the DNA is TGCGCCAGCAGCTTGGGGTGGCGGGACACTGAAGCTTTCTTT.

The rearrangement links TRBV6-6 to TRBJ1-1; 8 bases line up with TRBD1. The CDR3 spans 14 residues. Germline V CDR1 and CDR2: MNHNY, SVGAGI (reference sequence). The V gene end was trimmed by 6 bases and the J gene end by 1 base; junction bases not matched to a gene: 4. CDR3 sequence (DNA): TGTGCCAGCAGAACAGGACAGGGGAACACTGAAGCTTTCTTT. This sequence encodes CASRTGQGNTEAFF.

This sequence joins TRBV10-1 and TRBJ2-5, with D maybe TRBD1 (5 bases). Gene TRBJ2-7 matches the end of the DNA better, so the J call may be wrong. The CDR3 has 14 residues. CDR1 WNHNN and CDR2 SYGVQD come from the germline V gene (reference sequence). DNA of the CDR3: TGCGCCAGTTTTCAGGCTTGTGGGGCCGTCGAGCAGTACTTC. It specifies CASFQACGAVEQYF.

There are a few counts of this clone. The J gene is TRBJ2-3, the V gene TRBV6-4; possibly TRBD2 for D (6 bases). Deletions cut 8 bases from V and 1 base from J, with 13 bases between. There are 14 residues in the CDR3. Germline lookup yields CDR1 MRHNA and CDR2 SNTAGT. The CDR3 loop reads CASREASGTDTQYF. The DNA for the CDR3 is TGTGCCAGCCGCGAGGCTAGCGGCACAGATACGCAGTATTTT.

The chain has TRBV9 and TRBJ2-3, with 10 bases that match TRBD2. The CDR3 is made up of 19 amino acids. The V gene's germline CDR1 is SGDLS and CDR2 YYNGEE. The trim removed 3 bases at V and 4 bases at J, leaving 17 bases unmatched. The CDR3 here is CASSARGPPAGGPADTQYF. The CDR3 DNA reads TGTGCCAGCAGCGCCCGAGGTCCCCCAGCGGGAGGGCCCGCAGATACGCAGTATTTT.

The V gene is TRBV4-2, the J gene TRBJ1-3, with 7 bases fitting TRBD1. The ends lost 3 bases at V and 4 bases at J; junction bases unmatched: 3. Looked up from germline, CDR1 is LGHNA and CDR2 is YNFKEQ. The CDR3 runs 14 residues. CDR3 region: CASSQTGLGNTIYF. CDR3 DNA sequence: TGTGCCAGCAGCCAGACAGGGTTGGGAAACACCATATATTTT.

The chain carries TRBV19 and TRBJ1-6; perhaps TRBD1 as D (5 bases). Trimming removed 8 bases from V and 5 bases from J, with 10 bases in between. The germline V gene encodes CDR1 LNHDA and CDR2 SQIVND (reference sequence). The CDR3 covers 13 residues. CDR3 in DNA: TGTGCCAGTGGGTGGGGGGATAATTCACCCCTCCACTTT. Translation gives CASGWGDNSPLHF.

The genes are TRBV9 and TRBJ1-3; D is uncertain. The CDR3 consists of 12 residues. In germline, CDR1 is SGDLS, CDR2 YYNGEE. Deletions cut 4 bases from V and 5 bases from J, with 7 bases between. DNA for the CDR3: TGTGCCAGCAGCCAATCCCGAAACACCATATATTTT. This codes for CASSQSRNTIYF.

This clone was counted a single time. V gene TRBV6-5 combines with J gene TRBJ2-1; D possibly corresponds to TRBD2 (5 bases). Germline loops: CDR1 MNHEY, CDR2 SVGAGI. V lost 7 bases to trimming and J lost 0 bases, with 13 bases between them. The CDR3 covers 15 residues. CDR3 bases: TGTGCCAGCACCTTGGACTCGAGCTCCTACAATGAGCAGTTCTTC. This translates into CASTLDSSSYNEQFF.

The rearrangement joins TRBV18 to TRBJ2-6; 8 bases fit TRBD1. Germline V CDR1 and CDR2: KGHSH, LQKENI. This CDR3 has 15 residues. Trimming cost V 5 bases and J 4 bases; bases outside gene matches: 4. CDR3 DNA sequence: TGTGCCAGCTCAGCGACAGGGGTCGGGGCCAACGTCCTGACTTTC. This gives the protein CASSATGVGANVLTF. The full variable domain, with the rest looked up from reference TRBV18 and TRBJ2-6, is NAGVMQNPRHLVRRRGQEARLRCSPMKGHSHVYWYRQLPEEGLKFMVYLQKENIIDESGMPKERFSAEFPKEGPSILRIQQVVRGDSAAYFCASSATGVGANVLTFGAGSRLTVL.

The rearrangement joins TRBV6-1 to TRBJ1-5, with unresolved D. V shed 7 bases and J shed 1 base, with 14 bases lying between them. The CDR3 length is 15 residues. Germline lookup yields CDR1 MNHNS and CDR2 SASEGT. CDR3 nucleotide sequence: TGTGCCAGCAACGAGGGTGGCAGAAGCAATCAGCCCCAGCATTTT. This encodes CASNEGGRSNQPQHF.

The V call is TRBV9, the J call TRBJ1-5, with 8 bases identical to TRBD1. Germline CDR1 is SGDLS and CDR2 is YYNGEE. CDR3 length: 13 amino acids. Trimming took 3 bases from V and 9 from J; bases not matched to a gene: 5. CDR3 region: CASSEDRVGPQHF. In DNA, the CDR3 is TGTGCCAGCAGCGAGGACAGGGTCGGGCCCCAGCATTTT.

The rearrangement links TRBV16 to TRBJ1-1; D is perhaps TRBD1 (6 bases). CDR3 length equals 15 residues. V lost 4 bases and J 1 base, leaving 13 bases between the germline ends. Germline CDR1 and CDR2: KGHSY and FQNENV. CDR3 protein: CASSPGRGRNTEAFF. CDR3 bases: TGTGCCAGCAGCCCGGGGCGGGGGCGGAACACTGAAGCTTTCTTT.

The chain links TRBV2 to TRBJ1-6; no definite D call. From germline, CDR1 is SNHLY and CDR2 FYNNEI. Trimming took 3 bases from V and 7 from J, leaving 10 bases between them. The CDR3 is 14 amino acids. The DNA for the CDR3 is TGTGCCAGCAGTGATTCCCCGGGGAATTCACCCCTCCACTTT. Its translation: CASSDSPGNSPLHF.

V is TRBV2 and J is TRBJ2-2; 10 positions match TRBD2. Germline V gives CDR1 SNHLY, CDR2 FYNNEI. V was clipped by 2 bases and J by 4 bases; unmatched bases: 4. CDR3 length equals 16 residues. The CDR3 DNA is TGTGCCAGCAGTGAAAGCCTAGCGGGGGCCACCGGGGAGCTGTTTTTT. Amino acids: CASSESLAGATGELFF.

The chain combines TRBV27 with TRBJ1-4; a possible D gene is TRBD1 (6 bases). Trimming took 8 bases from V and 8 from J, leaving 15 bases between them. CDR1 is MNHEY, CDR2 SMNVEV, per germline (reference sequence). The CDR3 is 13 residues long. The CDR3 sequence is CASQGTRTEKLFF. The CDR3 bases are TGTGCCAGCCAGGGGACTAGGACGGAAAAACTGTTTTTT.